This TCR beta chain was sequenced in a study of T cell responses to AZD1222 COVID-19 vaccine. Study-wide findings and caveats: Donors skewed white British and female; clonal diversity was possibly underestimated.

On this clone: Its antigen is unknown.

Pooling covered second doses at about 4 or about 12 weeks. The J segment lost 5 bases and the V segment lost 6 bases, leaving 9 bases of the junction unmatched. Per germline, CDR1 MNHEY and CDR2 SVGAGI. The CDR3 spans 14 residues. Only in-frame clones appear in the TCRdb table, and some are missing; sequencing was by immunoSEQ multiplex PCR. The table has approximately 160,000 clones, around 90% seen once. The chain joins TRBV6-5 to TRBJ1-2; 7 bases match TRBD1. The TCR originated in an adult who received the AZD1222 COVID-19 vaccine. The sequences come from peripheral blood, collected 28 days after the second AZD1222 dose. The CDR3 DNA is TGTGCCAGCAGAGGGGACAGTTACTTTTATGGCTACACCTTC. Its translation is CASRGDSYFYGYTF.